One sample yielded the 17 T cell receptor beta chains listed below, sequenced in a study of cytomegalovirus exposure and HLA in healthy donors. Some clones are missing from TCRdb's copy, which holds only in-frame ones; the method was immunoSEQ multiplex PCR. The sample lists under 200,000 clones; less than 90% were seen once. The sample consisted of PBMCs. The receptors were gathered from a woman aged 30 to 39 in good health and CMV-seronegative.

This chain uses TRBV5-4 with TRBJ2-5, with 10 bases lining up with TRBD2. The CDR3 is 14 amino acids. With V trimmed by 5 bases and J by 0 bases, 1 base remained unmatched. CDR1 and CDR2 from the germline V gene are SGHNT and YYREEE (reference sequence). CDR3 sequence: CASSSGGYQETQYF. Here the CDR3 DNA reads TGTGCCAGCAGTAGCGGGGGGTACCAAGAGACCCAGTACTTC.

This rearrangement joins TRBV5-8 to TRBJ2-2; unclear D gene. Trimming left V 0 bases short and J 3 bases short, with 15 bases between. Germline CDR1 and CDR2: SGHTS and YDEGEE. This CDR3 comprises 17 residues. The CDR3 sequence: CASSLGARTRDTGELFF. CDR3 DNA: TGTGCCAGCAGCTTGGGGGCTAGAACTCGGGACACCGGGGAGCTGTTTTTT.

This clone is a singleton in its sample. This could be a read error, since a much larger clone is one nucleotide away. The chain has TRBV27 and TRBJ1-5, with a possible D match to TRBD1 (6 bases). Trimming cost V 6 bases and J 4 bases, with 10 bases left between them. The CDR3 is made up of 13 amino acids. CDR1 and CDR2 from the germline V gene are MNHEY and SMNVEV (reference sequence). CDR3 DNA sequence: TGTGCCAGCAGCCCGGACAGAAATCAGCCCCAGCATTTT. This codes for CASSPDRNQPQHF.

The rearrangement links TRBV7-9 to TRBJ1-1, with TRBD1 as a possible D gene (5 bases). Trimming took off 4 bases at V and 8 bases at J, with 11 bases between the two ends. Germline CDR1 is SEHNR and CDR2 is FQNEAQ (reference sequence). This CDR3 is built from 12 residues. This CDR3 is CASSSLDSEAFF. The DNA of the CDR3 is TGTGCCAGCAGCTCCCTAGACAGCGAAGCTTTCTTT.

The rearrangement joins TRBV14 to TRBJ2-5; D not certain. This CDR3 contains 13 residues. Germline CDR1 is SGHDN and CDR2 is FVKESK. V shed 1 base and J shed 7 bases, with 10 bases lying between them. As DNA, the CDR3 is TGTGCCAGCAGCCAAGGTGGGATTGGGACCCAGTACTTC. It codes for CASSQGGIGTQYF.

The V and J genes are TRBV6-5 and TRBJ1-2; D possibly corresponds to TRBD1 (5 bases). Germline values: CDR1 MNHEY, CDR2 SVGAGI. Trimming removed 4 bases at V and 3 bases at J, with 12 bases between. This CDR3 comprises 14 residues. DNA of the CDR3: TGTGCCAGCAGTTCTAGGGGTGTCGACTATGGCTACACCTTC. Translated: CASSSRGVDYGYTF.

V is TRBV29-1 and J is TRBJ2-1; D not resolved. Trimming pared 4 bases from V and 0 bases from J, leaving 10 bases between. Germline loops: CDR1 SQVTM, CDR2 ANQGSEA. The CDR3 runs to 14 residues. The CDR3 loop is CSVVRGVSYNEQFF. CDR3 sequence (DNA): TGCAGCGTTGTACGTGGGGTCTCCTACAATGAGCAGTTCTTC.

The rearrangement links TRBV4-1 to TRBJ1-2, with TRBD1 as a possible D gene (5 bases). CDR3 size: 14 residues. V was trimmed by 1 base and J by 8 bases, leaving 14 bases between them. Germline CDR1 and CDR2: MGHRA and YSYEKL. The CDR3 here is CASSQGVQARGYTF. Written as DNA, the CDR3 is TGCGCCAGCAGCCAAGGAGTACAGGCAAGAGGCTACACCTTC.

The chain employs TRBV5-1 and TRBJ2-5; D not certain. The V gene's germline CDR1 is SGHRS and CDR2 YFSETQ. Trimming took off 3 bases at V and 0 bases at J, with 6 bases between the two ends. CDR3 length equals 13 residues. CDR3 in DNA: TGCGCCAGCAGCTCCGAGTACCAAGAGACCCAGTACTTC. This gives the protein CASSSEYQETQYF.

The chain combines TRBV7-9 with TRBJ2-7; TRBD2 agrees at 7 bases. The V gene's germline CDR1 is SEHNR and CDR2 FQNEAQ (reference sequence). The CDR3 has 15 amino acids. The junction had 6 bases not matched to a gene; V was cut back by 0 bases and J by 4 bases. CDR3 DNA: TGTGCCAGCAGCTTAGCGCAAGGACTAGTGTACGAGCAGTACTTC. This encodes CASSLAQGLVYEQYF.

V usage is TRBV18 and J usage is TRBJ2-3; 7 bases match TRBD1. The germline V gene has CDR1 KGHSH and CDR2 LQKENI. Losses at the gene ends were 0 bases for V and 2 bases for J; bases not matched to a gene: 5. There are 16 residues in the CDR3. CDR3 residues: CASSPPVRGSTDTQYF. CDR3 bases: TGTGCCAGCTCACCACCGGTCAGGGGGTCCACAGATACGCAGTATTTT.

This chain links TRBV6-5 with TRBJ2-7; TRBD1 matches 11 bases. Trimming removed 5 bases from V and 6 bases from J; junction bases left unmatched: 6. CDR3 length: 14 residues. From germline, CDR1 is MNHEY and CDR2 SVGAGI. CDR3 nucleotide sequence: TGTGCCAGCAGTAAGACCGGGACAGGGGGCGAGCAGTACTTC. Translation: CASSKTGTGGEQYF.

CDR3 DNA sequence: TGTGCCAGCAGCTTAGCGCTGACAAGAGTCCGAGGGGACATTCAGTACTTC. The encoded protein is CASSLALTRVRGDIQYF. The genes are TRBV7-9 and TRBJ2-4; possibly TRBD1 or TRBD2 for D (5 bases each). CDR1 and CDR2 (germline): SEHNR, FQNEAQ (reference sequence). V was trimmed by 0 bases and J by 8 bases, leaving 20 bases between them. The CDR3 loop spans 17 amino acids.

The rearrangement joins TRBV6-6 to TRBJ1-1; D gene ambiguous. The CDR3 is 14 residues long. Germline V gene data show CDR1 as MNHNY and CDR2 as SVGAGI (reference sequence). V lost 2 bases to trimming and J lost 8 bases, with 15 bases between them. CDR3 sequence: CASSYRTADPEAFF. DNA for the CDR3: TGTGCCAGCAGTTACCGGACGGCGGATCCCGAAGCTTTCTTT.

V is TRBV19 and J is TRBJ1-5; D call uncertain. The CDR3 contains 15 residues. Deletions cut 3 bases from V and 4 bases from J, with 13 bases between. Germline V gene lookup returns CDR1 LNHDA and CDR2 SQIVND (reference sequence). CDR3 loop: CASSISGRPNQPQHF. The CDR3 bases are TGTGCCAGTAGTATCTCTGGCAGACCAAATCAGCCCCAGCATTTT.

The CDR3: CASSLATGSNGANVLTF. The CDR3 DNA reads TGTGCCAGCAGCTTAGCGACAGGGTCAAATGGGGCCAACGTCCTGACTTTC. The genes are TRBV7-2 and TRBJ2-6; 7 bases fit TRBD1. Losses at the gene ends were 0 bases for V and 3 bases for J; bases not matched to a gene: 5. This CDR3 contains 17 residues. Germline V gene data show CDR1 as SGHTA and CDR2 as FQGNSA.

The chain employs TRBV15 and TRBJ2-1, with 7 nucleotides matching TRBD2. Germline CDR1 LNHNV, CDR2 YYDKDF (reference sequence). J was trimmed by 7 bases and V by 3 bases; bases with no gene match: 12. CDR3 length equals 16 residues. DNA of the CDR3: TGTGCCACCAGCAGTGGCGGGAGCGGTTTGGGGAATGAGCAGTTCTTC. This encodes CATSSGGSGLGNEQFF.